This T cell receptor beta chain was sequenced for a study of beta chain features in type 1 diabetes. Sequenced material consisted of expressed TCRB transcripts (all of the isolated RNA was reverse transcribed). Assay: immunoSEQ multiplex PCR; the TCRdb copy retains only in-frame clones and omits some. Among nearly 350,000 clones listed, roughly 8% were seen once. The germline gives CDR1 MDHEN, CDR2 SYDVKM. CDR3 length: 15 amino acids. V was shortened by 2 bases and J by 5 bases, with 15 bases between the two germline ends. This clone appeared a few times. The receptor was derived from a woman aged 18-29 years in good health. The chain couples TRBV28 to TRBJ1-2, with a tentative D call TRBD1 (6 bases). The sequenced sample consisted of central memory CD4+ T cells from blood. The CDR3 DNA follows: TGTGCCAGCAGTTTAAAATGGACAGCGGTTTATGGCTACACCTTC. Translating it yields CASSLKWTAVYGYTF.